A selection of T cell receptor beta chains follows, all from one sample in a study of blood T cell repertoires in COVID-19. Here immunoSEQ multiplex PCR was the method, and the copy in TCRdb shows in-frame clones only, minus some. Found here are roughly 140,000 clones, about four fifths of them singletons; the top ten hold 2.2%. Specimen: peripheral blood. The receptors were sampled from a man aged 70-80 years with acute or convalescent COVID-19. The CDR3 runs from the conserved cysteine through the conserved F or W. The D gene is left open where the match is weak. Only part of the rows carry a size: once, few, many, or a class if the clone is expanded.

TRBJ1-5 TRBV9 TRBD1 NA TGTGCCAGCAGCGTAGGGACAGGGGTGGATCAGCCCCAGCATTTT CASSVGTGVDQPQHF
TRBJ1-3 TRBV24-1 NA NA TGTGCCACCAGTGACACCTACTCTGGAAACACCATATATTTT CATSDTYSGNTIYF
TRBJ1-6 TRBV5-4 NA NA TGTGCCAGCAGCTTGGACTTATATAATTCACCCCTCCACTTT CASSLDLYNSPLHF
TRBJ2-6 TRBV29-1 NA NA TGCAGCGTACGTACAGGGAACTCTGGGGCCAACGTCCTGACTTTC CSVRTGNSGANVLTF
TRBJ1-6 TRBV28 NA many TGTGCCAGCCGACCTCTCGGGACCCCGGGGGGTAATTCACCCCTCCACTTT CASRPLGTPGGNSPLHF
TRBJ2-3 TRBV11-2 NA NA TGTGCCAGCAGCTTCAGGGGGGTGACAGATACGCAGTATTTT CASSFRGVTDTQYF
TRBJ1-2 TRBV28 NA NA TGTGCCAGCAGTTTATCCCAGACAGTTACTACTAACTATGGCTACACCTTC CASSLSQTVTTNYGYTF
TRBJ1-3 TRBV5-1 NA NA TGCGCCAGCAGCTCTGGTCCGACAGACTTAACTCAAAACACCATATATTTT CASSSGPTDLTQNTIYF
TRBJ2-5 TRBV2 TRBD1 NA TGTGCCAGCAGTGGACAGGGGGCGTGGGAGACCCAGTACTTC CASSGQGAWETQYF
TRBJ1-5 TRBV28 NA NA TGTGCCAGCAGTTTATCCGGGACACCCTCAAATCAGCCCCAGCATTTT CASSLSGTPSNQPQHF
TRBJ1-2 TRBV18 TRBD1 NA TGTGCCAGCTCATTTGACAGGGATTATGGCTACACCTTC CASSFDRDYGYTF
TRBJ1-5 TRBV7-8 NA NA TGTGCCAGCAGCTTATTTGGCAGGGCTAGCAATCAGCCCCAGCATTTT CASSLFGRASNQPQHF
TRBJ1-2 TRBV28 NA NA TGTGCCAGCAGTTTATCACAGCCTTATGGCTACACCTTC CASSLSQPYGYTF
TRBJ1-5 TRBV2 TRBD1 NA TGTGCCAGCAGTGAGCGGGCAGGGGGAGGCTATAGCAATCAGCCCCAGCATTTT CASSERAGGGYSNQPQHF
TRBJ2-7 TRBV2 TRBD1 NA TGTGCCAGCAGTACCGGTCGACAGGGTACCTGGGGGCAGTACTTC CASSTGRQGTWGQYF
TRBJ1-6 TRBV6-5 TRBD1 few TGTGCCAGCAGGGACAGGGGAAGCCCGGGTTCACCCCTCCACTTT CASRDRGSPGSPLHF
TRBJ2-1 TRBV12-3/TRBV12-4 NA NA TGTGCCAGCAGTCCGAGCCGGTATGAGCAGTTCTTC CASSPSRYEQFF
TRBJ2-1 TRBV9 TRBD2 few TGTGCCAGCAGCGTAGAACTAGCGGGACCTTACAATGAGCAGTTCTTC CASSVELAGPYNEQFF
TRBJ2-2 TRBV30 TRBD1 few TGTGCCTGGGGAAGACAGGGAGCCGGGGAGCTGTTTTTT CAWGRQGAGELFF
TRBJ2-3 TRBV5-1 TRBD2 medium-sized TGCGCCAGCAGCTTGTACCCCGGGACTAGCCCGGCAGATACGCAGTATTTT CASSLYPGTSPADTQYF
TRBJ1-4 TRBV27 NA NA TGTGCCAGCAGTCCCGCCTCGACTGAGAATGAAAAACTGTTTTTT CASSPASTENEKLFF
TRBJ2-1 TRBV24-1 NA NA TGTGCCACCAGTGCCCTGGGCAGGGCGTACAATGAGCAGTTCTTC CATSALGRAYNEQFF